These T cell receptor beta chains were read from a single sample in a study of PD-1 blockade in classical Hodgkin lymphoma. Sequencing was performed with immunoSEQ multiplex PCR; in TCRdb, only in-frame clones are kept and a portion is missing. The sample comprises roughly 150,000 clones, 78% of which are singletons, and roughly 9.2% rests with the top ten. The source material was peripheral blood mononuclear cells (PBMCs), sampled before the second cycle of nivolumab. The receptors stem from a human donor with classical Hodgkin lymphoma. CDR3s include the opening cysteine and the closing phenylalanine or tryptophan. The order of the fields is D gene, J gene, V gene, clone size, CDR3 DNA, CDR3 protein. The D gene is left open where the match is weak. Only some rows state a clone size, as once, few, many or a class for expanded clones.

.	TRBJ2-1	TRBV9	.	TGTGCCAGCAGCGTAAATAGGCGAAGTGAGCAGTTCTTC	CASSVNRRSEQFF
.	TRBJ2-2	TRBV19	few	TGTGCCAGTTGGGGAGACGTCCGTGGCGGGGAGCTGTTTTTT	CASWGDVRGGELFF
TRBD2	TRBJ2-3	TRBV7-2	once	TGTGCCAGCAGCTTAGGCGGGGGGGCGGAAGATACGCAGTATTTT	CASSLGGGAEDTQYF
.	TRBJ2-3	TRBV6-1	.	TGTGCCAGCAGGATGGTGGTCACAGATACGCAGTATTTT	CASRMVVTDTQYF
TRBD1	TRBJ2-7	TRBV9	.	TGTGCCAGCAGCGTAGGACCCGGACAGGGGATGTACGAGCAGTACTTC	CASSVGPGQGMYEQYF
.	TRBJ2-1	TRBV6-5	.	TGTGCCAGCAGTTACTCCCGGCTAGCCACCCACGAGCAGTTCTTC	CASSYSRLATHEQFF
.	TRBJ1-1	TRBV7-9	.	TGTGCCAGCAGCCCAGTCGAATCTGAAGCTTTCTTT	CASSPVESEAFF
.	TRBJ1-5	TRBV5-5	few	TGTGCCAGCAGCCCAGACAGTTATAGCAATCAGCCCCAGCATTTT	CASSPDSYSNQPQHF
.	TRBJ2-4	TRBV10-3	.	TGTGCCATCAGCAGTACGGTGGTGACCAAAAACATTCAGTACTTC	CAISSTVVTKNIQYF
.	TRBJ2-1	TRBV9	.	TGTGCCAGCAGCTTACAGACTAGTTTCCATGAGCAGTTCTTC	CASSLQTSFHEQFF
.	TRBJ1-6	TRBV6-6	.	TGTGCCAGCAGTTACTCGGAGTCCGGCGCTAATTCACCCCTCCACTTT	CASSYSESGANSPLHF
.	TRBJ2-5	TRBV29-1	.	TGCAGCGTTGGAAGCAGCCCCGAGACCCAGTACTTC	CSVGSSPETQYF
.	TRBJ2-7	TRBV5-1	.	TGCGCCAGCAGCCGTAGCGGACCAGCAAGCGAGCAGTACTTC	CASSRSGPASEQYF
TRBD2	TRBJ2-7	TRBV27	few	TGTGCCAGCAGTTTAATTGGACGGACTAGCGGTTACACCTACGAGCAGTACTTC	CASSLIGRTSGYTYEQYF
.	TRBJ2-5	TRBV6-6	.	TGTGCCAGCAGCAGGAGGACACAAGAGACCCAGTACTTC	CASSRRTQETQYF
.	TRBJ2-7	TRBV28	.	TGTGCCAGCCGGGCAGAAAGAGCCACCTACGAGCAGTACTTC	CASRAERATYEQYF
TRBD2	TRBJ2-3	TRBV19	.	TGTGCCAGTAGCTATAGCGGGAGGTTCGGAGATACGCAGTATTTT	CASSYSGRFGDTQYF
TRBD2	TRBJ2-3	TRBV6-4	medium-sized	TGTGCCAGCAGTGACTCGAGCGGGGGCACAGATACGCAGTATTTT	CASSDSSGGTDTQYF
TRBD2	TRBJ2-7	TRBV27	.	TGTGCCAGCAGTTTATCCGGGACTAGCGTCTACGAGCAGTACTTC	CASSLSGTSVYEQYF
.	TRBJ2-3	TRBV7-9	.	TGTGCCAGCAGCCTGGAGGAGGGTACGCAGTATTTT	CASSLEEGTQYF
.	TRBJ1-3	TRBV19	.	TGTGCCAGTAGTATGGAGGGGCTAGGAGGAAACACCATATATTTT	CASSMEGLGGNTIYF
TRBD1	TRBJ2-3	TRBV5-5	.	TGTGCCAGCAGCTTGGCCCGGCAGGGGGCGAACACAGATACGCAGTATTTT	CASSLARQGANTDTQYF
.	TRBJ1-2	TRBV15	.	TGTGCCACCAGCAGTAGGTTAACACCTTCCGACTATGGCTACACCTTC	CATSSRLTPSDYGYTF
.	TRBJ1-1	TRBV6-5	.	TGTGCCAGCAATCTCAGGGGAGGGCGGACTGAAGCTTTCTTT	CASNLRGGRTEAFF
TRBD1	TRBJ1-6	TRBV7-3	once	TGTGCCAGCAGCCTCGGGACAGGGGGATCGCCCCTCCACTTT	CASSLGTGGSPLHF
TRBD2	TRBJ2-2	TRBV9	.	TGTGCCAGCAGCATCCGCCTAGCGGGAGGCCTCAACACCGGGGAGCTGTTTTTT	CASSIRLAGGLNTGELFF
.	TRBJ2-5	TRBV7-2	few	TGTGCCAGCAGCCCTAGGAGGGGTGGGGTAGAGACCCAGTACTTC	CASSPRRGGVETQYF
.	TRBJ2-1	TRBV7-2	.	TGTGCCAGCAGCTTACCCCTCGCGACGTACAATGAGCAGTTCTTC	CASSLPLATYNEQFF
.	TRBJ2-4	TRBV30	.	TGTGCCTGGGACAAACAAAACATTCAGTACTTC	CAWDKQNIQYF
TRBD1	TRBJ2-5	TRBV19	.	TGTGCCAGTAGTTGGGCAGGGGGTGAGCAGTACTTC	CASSWAGGEQYF
.	TRBJ2-2	TRBV5-4	few	TGTGCCAGCAGCTTGCGGGGGAACTGGGAGCTGTTTTTT	CASSLRGNWELFF
TRBD1	TRBJ1-6	TRBV27	.	TGTGCCAGCAGTTTAGGTTTGGGACAGAGCTCCTATAATTCACCCCTCCACTTT	CASSLGLGQSSYNSPLHF
TRBD1	TRBJ2-7	TRBV5-1	few	TGCGCCAGCAGCTTGAGAGGGGCAGGGGGCGGCGAGCAGTACTTC	CASSLRGAGGGEQYF
.	TRBJ1-1	TRBV11-3	once	TGTGCCAGCAGCTTAACGGGGGCGAGCACTGAAGCTTTCTTT	CASSLTGASTEAFF
TRBD1	TRBJ1-1	TRBV6-5	few	TGTGCCAGCAGGGCCCCCAGGGGGTTTACTGAAGCTTTCTTT	CASRAPRGFTEAFF
TRBD2	TRBJ2-7	TRBV19	.	TGTGCCAGTAGTATGGGGCTAGCGGGAGCTTACGAGCAGTACTTC	CASSMGLAGAYEQYF
TRBD1	TRBJ2-6	TRBV18	.	TGTGCCAGCTCACCATCCCGGACAGGGGGCGCTGGGGCCAACGTCCTGACTTTC	CASSPSRTGGAGANVLTF
.	TRBJ2-5	TRBV2	.	TGTGCCAGCAGTGAATGGGCCTTGACCCAGTACTTC	CASSEWALTQYF
TRBD1	TRBJ1-2	TRBV6-5	many	TGTGCCAGCAGCCACAGGGGCGAAGGCTACACCTTC	CASSHRGEGYTF
.	TRBJ1-2	TRBV4-1	.	TGCGCCAGCAGCCAAGATCTGCGGGAAGTCAATGGCTACACCTTC	CASSQDLREVNGYTF